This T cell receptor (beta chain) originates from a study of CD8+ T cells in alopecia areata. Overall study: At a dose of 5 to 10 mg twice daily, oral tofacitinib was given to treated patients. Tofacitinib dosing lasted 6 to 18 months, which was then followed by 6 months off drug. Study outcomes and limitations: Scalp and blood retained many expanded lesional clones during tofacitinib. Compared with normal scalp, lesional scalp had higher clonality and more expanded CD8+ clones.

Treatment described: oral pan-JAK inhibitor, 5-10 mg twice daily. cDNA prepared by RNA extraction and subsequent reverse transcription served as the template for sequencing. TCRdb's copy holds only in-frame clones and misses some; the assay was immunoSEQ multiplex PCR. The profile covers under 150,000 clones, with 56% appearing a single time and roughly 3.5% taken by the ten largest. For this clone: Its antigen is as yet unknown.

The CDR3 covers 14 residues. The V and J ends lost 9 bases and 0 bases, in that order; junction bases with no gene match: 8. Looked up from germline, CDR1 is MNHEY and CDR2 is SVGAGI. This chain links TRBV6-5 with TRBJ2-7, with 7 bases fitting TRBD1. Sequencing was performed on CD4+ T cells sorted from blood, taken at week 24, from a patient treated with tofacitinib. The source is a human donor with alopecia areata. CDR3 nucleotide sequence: TGTGCCAGTCACAGGGGAACGAGCTCCTACGAGCAGTACTTC. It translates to CASHRGTSSYEQYF.